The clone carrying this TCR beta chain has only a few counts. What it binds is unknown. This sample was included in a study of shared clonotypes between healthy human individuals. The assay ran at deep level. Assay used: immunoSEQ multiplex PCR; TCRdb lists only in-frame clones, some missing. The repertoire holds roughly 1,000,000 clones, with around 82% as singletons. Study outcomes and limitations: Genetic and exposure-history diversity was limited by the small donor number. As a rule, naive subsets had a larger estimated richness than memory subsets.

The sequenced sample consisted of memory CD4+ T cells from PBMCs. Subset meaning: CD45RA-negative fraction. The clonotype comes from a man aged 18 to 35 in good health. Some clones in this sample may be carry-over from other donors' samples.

The CDR3 nucleotides are TGTGCCAGCAGTCGATTCGGTAGTGAGCAGTTCTTC. It codes for CASSRFGSEQFF. The chain combines TRBV27 with TRBJ2-1; no clear D. Germline CDR1 and CDR2: MNHEY and SMNVEV (reference sequence). This CDR3 spans 12 amino acids. The V end lost 5 bases, the J end lost 9 bases, and 11 bases lay between the germline ends.